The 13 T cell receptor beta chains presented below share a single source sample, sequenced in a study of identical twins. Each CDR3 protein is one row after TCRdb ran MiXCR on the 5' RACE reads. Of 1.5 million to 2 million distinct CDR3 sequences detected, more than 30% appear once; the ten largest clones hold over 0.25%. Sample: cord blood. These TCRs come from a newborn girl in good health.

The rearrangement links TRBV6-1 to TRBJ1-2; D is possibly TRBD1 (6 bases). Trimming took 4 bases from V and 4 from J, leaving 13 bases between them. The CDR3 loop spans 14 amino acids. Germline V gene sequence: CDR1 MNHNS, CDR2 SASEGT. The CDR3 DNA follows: TGTGCCAGCAGTGGGACAGTCCCCCTCTATGGCTACACCTTC. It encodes CASSGTVPLYGYTF.

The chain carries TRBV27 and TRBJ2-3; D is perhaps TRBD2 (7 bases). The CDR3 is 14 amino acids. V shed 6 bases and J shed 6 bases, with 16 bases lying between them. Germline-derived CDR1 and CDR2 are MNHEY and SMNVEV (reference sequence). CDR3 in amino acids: CASRVRGATDTQYF. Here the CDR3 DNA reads TGTGCCAGCAGGGTCCGGGGGGCTACTGATACGCAGTATTTT.

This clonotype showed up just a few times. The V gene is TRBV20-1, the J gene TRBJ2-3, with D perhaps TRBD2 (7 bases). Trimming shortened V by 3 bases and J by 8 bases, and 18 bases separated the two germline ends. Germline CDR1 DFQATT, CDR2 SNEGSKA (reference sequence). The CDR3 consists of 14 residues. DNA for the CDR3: TGCAGTGCTAGGGGGGGGGCCTTTGTAGGTACGCAGTATTTT. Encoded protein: CSARGGAFVGTQYF.

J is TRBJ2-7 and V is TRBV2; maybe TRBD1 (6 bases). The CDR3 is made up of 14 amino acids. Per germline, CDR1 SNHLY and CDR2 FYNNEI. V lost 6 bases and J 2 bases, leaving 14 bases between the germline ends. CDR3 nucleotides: TGTGCCAGCAGACTCACAGGGTCCGCCTACGAGCAGTACTTC. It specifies CASRLTGSAYEQYF.

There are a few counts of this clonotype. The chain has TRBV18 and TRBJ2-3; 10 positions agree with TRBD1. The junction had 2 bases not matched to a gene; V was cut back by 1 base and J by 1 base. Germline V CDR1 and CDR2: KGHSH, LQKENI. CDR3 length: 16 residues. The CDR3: CASSPLGTGGTDTQYF. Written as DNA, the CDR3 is TGTGCCAGCTCACCACTGGGGACAGGGGGCACAGATACGCAGTATTTT.

The CDR3: CSARVGLGSSYEQYF. The CDR3 DNA sequence: TGCAGTGCTAGAGTGGGTCTGGGGAGCTCCTACGAGCAGTACTTC. The rearrangement joins TRBV20-1 to TRBJ2-7; possible D gene TRBD2, 5 bases. The ends were cut back, 1 base at V and 0 bases at J, with 13 bases in the middle. Per the germline V gene, CDR1 is DFQATT and CDR2 is SNEGSKA (reference sequence). This CDR3 is built from 15 residues.

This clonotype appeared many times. The CDR3 region is CASSQDVEFYGYTF. The CDR3 DNA follows: TGTGCCAGCAGCCAAGATGTGGAGTTCTATGGCTACACCTTC. This rearrangement joins TRBV4-2 to TRBJ1-2; D is uncertain. Germline CDR1 and CDR2: LGHNA and YNFKEQ. Deletions cut 0 bases from V and 4 bases from J, with 9 bases between. The CDR3 runs 14 residues.

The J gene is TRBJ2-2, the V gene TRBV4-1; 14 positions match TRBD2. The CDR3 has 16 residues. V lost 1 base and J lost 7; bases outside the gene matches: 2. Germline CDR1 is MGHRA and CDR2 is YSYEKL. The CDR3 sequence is CASSQGLAGGFGELFF. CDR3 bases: TGCGCCAGCAGCCAAGGACTAGCGGGGGGGTTCGGGGAGCTGTTTTTT.

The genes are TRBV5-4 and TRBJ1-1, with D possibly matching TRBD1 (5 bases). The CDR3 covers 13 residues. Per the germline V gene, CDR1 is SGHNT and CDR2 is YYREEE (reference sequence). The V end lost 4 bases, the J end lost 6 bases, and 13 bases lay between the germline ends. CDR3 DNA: TGTGCCAGCAGCCGTACCAGGGAACCTGAAGCTTTCTTT. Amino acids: CASSRTREPEAFF.

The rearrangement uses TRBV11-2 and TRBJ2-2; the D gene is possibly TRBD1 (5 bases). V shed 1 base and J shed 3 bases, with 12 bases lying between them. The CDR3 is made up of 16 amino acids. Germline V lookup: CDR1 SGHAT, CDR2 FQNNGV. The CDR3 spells CASSLGQGSYTGELFF. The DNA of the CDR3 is TGTGCCAGCAGCTTAGGCCAGGGTAGCTACACCGGGGAGCTGTTTTTT.

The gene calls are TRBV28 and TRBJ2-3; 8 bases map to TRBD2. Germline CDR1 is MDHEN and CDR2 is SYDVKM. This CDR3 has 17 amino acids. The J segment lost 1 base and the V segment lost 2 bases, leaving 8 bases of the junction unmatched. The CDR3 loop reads CASSLNGGRWGTDTQYF. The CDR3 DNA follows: TGTGCCAGCAGTTTAAACGGCGGGAGGTGGGGCACAGATACGCAGTATTTT. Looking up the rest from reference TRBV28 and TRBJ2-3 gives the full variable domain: DVKVTQSSRYLVKRTGEKVFLECVQDMDHENMFWYRQDPGLGLRLIYFSYDVKMKEKGDIPEGYSVSREKKERFSLILESASTNQTSMYLCASSLNGGRWGTDTQYFGPGTRLTVL.

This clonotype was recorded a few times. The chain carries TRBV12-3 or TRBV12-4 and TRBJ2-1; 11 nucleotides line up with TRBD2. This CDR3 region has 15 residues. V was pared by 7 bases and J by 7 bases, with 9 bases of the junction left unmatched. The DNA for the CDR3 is TGTGCCAGCACTCTACCGGGACTAGCGGCTAATGAGCAGTTCTTC. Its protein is CASTLPGLAANEQFF.

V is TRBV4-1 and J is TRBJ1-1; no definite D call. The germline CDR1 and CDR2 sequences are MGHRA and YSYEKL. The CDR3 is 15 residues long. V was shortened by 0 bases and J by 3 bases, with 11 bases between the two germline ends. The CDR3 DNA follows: TGCGCCAGCAGCCAAGATCCCAGAAGGGACACTGAAGCTTTCTTT. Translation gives CASSQDPRRDTEAFF.